This entry lists 21 T cell receptor beta chains sequenced from one sample in a study of T cell clonality in common variable immunodeficiency. Their recognized antigens are unknown. Only in-frame clones appear in the TCRdb table, and some are missing; sequencing was by immunoSEQ multiplex PCR. The sample contains about 33,000 clones, none of them singletons. Whole-study findings and limits: Common variable immunodeficiency TCR beta sequences reportedly had fewer deletions and N-nucleotide insertions.

The sequencing input was peripheral blood mononuclear cells. These receptors were collected from a human donor with common variable immunodeficiency.

This clone has at least ten counts. The read halts 3 residues ahead of the CDR3 end, with the missing end drawn from the germline J gene. The J gene is TRBJ1-2, the V gene TRBV5-1; perhaps TRBD1 as D (5 bases). This CDR3 comprises 14 residues. Looked up from germline, CDR1 is SGHRS and CDR2 is YFSETQ. CDR3 loop: CASSPTLTGVGYTF. The covered CDR3 bases are TGCGCCAGCAGCCCCACGCTAACGGGGGTGGGC.

On this clone itself: The read falls 3 residues short of the CDR3 end, and the missing part is taken from the germline J gene. The V call is TRBV7-9, the J call TRBJ1-1; D remains ambiguous. With 2 bases removed from V and 7 bases from J, the gap between germline ends came to 14 bases. Germline CDR1 is SEHNR and CDR2 is FQNEAQ (reference sequence). The CDR3 contains 14 residues. CDR3 DNA (partial): TGTGCCAGCAGCTTACAGGCAGGCTGGAGTGAA. Protein product: CASSLQAGWSE. The entire CDR3 protein is CASSLQAGWSEAFF. The full variable domain, with the rest looked up from reference TRBV7-9 and TRBJ1-1, is DTGVSQNPRHKITKRGQNVTFRCDPISEHNRLYWYRQTLGQGPEFLTYFQNEAQLEKSRLLSDRFSAERPKGSFSTLEIQRTEQGDSAMYLCASSLQAGWSEAFFGQGTRLTVV.

This clone was counted between two and nine times. Coverage ceases 3 residues before the CDR3 finishes, and the germline J gene fills in the end. The J gene is TRBJ1-6, the V gene TRBV7-9, with D maybe TRBD1 (6 bases). The CDR3 spans 14 residues. V was clipped by 6 bases and J by 5 bases, with 11 bases between them. CDR1 is SEHNR, CDR2 FQNEAQ, per germline (reference sequence). CDR3 bases read: TGTGCCAGCAGATCTACAGGGAATAATTCACCC. The encoded protein is CASRSTGNNSP. In full, the CDR3 reads CASRSTGNNSPLHF. The full variable domain, its missing parts supplied by reference TRBV7-9 and TRBJ1-6, is DTGVSQNPRHKITKRGQNVTFRCDPISEHNRLYWYRQTLGQGPEFLTYFQNEAQLEKSRLLSDRFSAERPKGSFSTLEIQRTEQGDSAMYLCASRSTGNNSPLHFGNGTRLTVT.

This clone was seen repeatedly, ten times or more. At one end, the junction sequence differs from germline, possibly due to a read error. CDR3 region: CSASPLTGAFF. CDR3 DNA (partial): TGCAGTGCTAGCCCTCTTACTGGA. This chain joins TRBV20-1 and TRBJ1-1; D not resolved. The read halts 3 residues ahead of the CDR3 end, with the missing end drawn from the germline J gene. There are 11 residues in the CDR3. CDR1 DFQATT and CDR2 SNEGSKA come from the germline V gene (reference sequence).

Regarding this clone: The CDR3 end is not reached by the read, which stops 3 residues before it; the germline J gene fills it in. The chain carries TRBV18 and TRBJ1-1; 7 nucleotides match TRBD1. The CDR3 has 11 residues. Germline values: CDR1 KGHSH, CDR2 LQKENI. The CDR3 here is CASSRETGAFF. The part of the CDR3 DNA that was read is TGTGCCAGCTCACGTGAGACAGGG.

This clone came up a few times. The read ends 3 residues shy of where the CDR3 ends; the end is completed using the germline J gene. The chain recombines TRBV7-9 with TRBJ2-1, with D possibly matching TRBD2 (7 bases). CDR3 length: 15 residues. In germline, CDR1 is SEHNR, CDR2 FQNEAQ (reference sequence). Deletions cut 2 bases from V and 8 bases from J, with 16 bases between. CDR3 region: CASSLQGGAVDEQFF. The CDR3 bases that were read are TGTGCCAGCAGCTTACAAGGGGGGGCAGTCGATGAG.

This clone was seen a few times. The missing CDR3 end, 3 residues past where the read stops, is filled in from the germline J gene. The chain is built from TRBV7-6 and TRBJ2-3; D is perhaps TRBD1 (5 bases). Germline CDR1 reads SGHVS; CDR2 reads FNYEAQ. With 5 bases removed from V and 2 bases from J, the gap between germline ends came to 11 bases. The CDR3 covers 14 residues. The CDR3 bases that were read are TGTGCCAGCAGCCCTCTGGACACCACAGATACG. It encodes CASSPLDTTDT. The whole CDR3 reads CASSPLDTTDTQYF.

Sample share makes this clone medium-sized. The read terminates 3 residues ahead of where the CDR3 ends, so the germline J gene completes it. The chain employs TRBV29-1 and TRBJ2-5; either TRBD1 or TRBD2 may supply D (6 bases each). The CDR3 is 16 residues long. Trimming cost V 8 bases and J 1 base, with 23 bases left between them. From germline, CDR1 is SQVTM and CDR2 ANQGSEA. CDR3 loop: CSLSELEGVGQETQYF. The part of the CDR3 DNA that was read is TGCAGCCTATCCGAATTGGAGGGGGTCGGCCAAGAGACC.

This clone was seen repeatedly, ten times or more. Read sequence stops 3 residues before the CDR3 end, and the germline J gene provides the missing end. The chain carries TRBV7-9 and TRBJ1-4; tentative D call: TRBD1 (5 bases). The V end lost 4 bases, the J end lost 4 bases, and 13 bases lay between the germline ends. Germline CDR1 reads SEHNR; CDR2 reads FQNEAQ (reference sequence). The CDR3 spans 15 residues. The CDR3 sequence: CASSSRGEHNEKLFF. The CDR3 DNA, read in part, is TGTGCCAGCAGCTCCCGGGGGGAGCATAATGAAAAA.

This clone appeared many times. The CDR3 end is not reached by the read, which stops 3 residues before it; the germline J gene fills it in. The gene calls are TRBV5-6 and TRBJ1-1, with 8 bases identical to TRBD1. This CDR3 region has 13 residues. V was clipped by 3 bases and J by 3 bases; unmatched bases: 1. Germline CDR1 is SGHDT and CDR2 is YYEEEE. The CDR3 protein is CASSSQGDTEAFF. The CDR3 DNA, read in part, is TGTGCCAGCAGCTCACAGGGGGACACTGAA.

The sample holds many counts of this clone. The read terminates 3 residues before the CDR3 end, so the remaining end is supplied by the germline J gene. The chain carries TRBV20-1 and TRBJ1-5; D is possibly TRBD1 (6 bases). Trimming left V 5 bases short and J 2 bases short, with 16 bases between. The CDR3 extends over 15 amino acids. The germline gives CDR1 DFQATT, CDR2 SNEGSKA (reference sequence). The CDR3 protein is CSAFGPDSGNQPQHF. The sequenced part of the CDR3 DNA is TGCAGTGCTTTTGGGCCGGACAGTGGCAATCAGCCC.

Turning to this clone: The junction does not match germline at one end; this may be a read error. The sequence runs out 3 residues before the end of the CDR3; the remainder is reconstructed from the germline J gene. The J gene is TRBJ2-2, the V gene TRBV30, with TRBD2 matching 7 bases. In germline, CDR1 is GTSNPN, CDR2 SVGIG (reference sequence). There are 13 residues in the CDR3. The CDR3 DNA, read in part, is TGTGCCCGGAGAGGGCGGGGGACCGGGGAG. Translated, it gives CARRGRGTGE. The CDR3 in full is CARRGRGTGELFF.

Concerning this clone itself: The sequenced fragment ends 3 residues before the CDR3 boundary, so the rest is inferred from the germline J gene. The chain carries TRBV19 and TRBJ1-2; 8 bases map to TRBD1. CDR3 length equals 17 residues. J gave up 6 bases and V 5 bases, and 17 bases lay outside the gene matches. Germline-derived CDR1 and CDR2 are LNHDA and SQIVND (reference sequence). Partial CDR3 DNA: TGTGCCAGTAGTTTCTCTGCCCCACAGGGGGAATTAGATGGC. This encodes CASSFSAPQGELDG. The full CDR3 reads CASSFSAPQGELDGYTF.

With respect to this clone: The read halts 3 residues ahead of the CDR3 end, with the missing end drawn from the germline J gene. The gene calls are TRBV19 and TRBJ1-2, with TRBD1 as a possible D gene (5 bases). The CDR3 contains 12 residues. CDR1 and CDR2 (germline): LNHDA, SQIVND (reference sequence). V lost 3 bases and J lost 4, with 6 bases in between. CDR3 DNA (partial): TGTGCCAGTAGTATCCAGGGCTATGGC. Translating gives CASSIQGYG. The whole CDR3 reads CASSIQGYGYTF.

In its sample, this clone is medium-sized. The read terminates 3 residues ahead of where the CDR3 ends, so the germline J gene completes it. The V call is TRBV15, the J call TRBJ2-3; TRBD1 agrees at 11 bases. The CDR3 extends over 15 amino acids. Germline V lookup: CDR1 LNHNV, CDR2 YYDKDF (reference sequence). The V segment lost 7 bases and the J segment 4 bases; nucleotides outside the gene matches: 7. CDR3 DNA (partial): TGTGCCACCACCCTGGACAGGGGGCGAGCAGATACG. Its protein is CATTLDRGRADT. The CDR3 reads in full as CATTLDRGRADTQYF.

There are many counts of this clone. The observed sequence ends 3 residues before the CDR3 terminus, with the missing tail filled in from the germline J gene. This chain joins TRBV30 and TRBJ2-3; 9 positions match TRBD2. CDR3 length: 16 amino acids. V was pared by 1 base and J by 5 bases, with 10 bases of the junction left unmatched. The germline CDR1 and CDR2 sequences are GTSNPN and SVGIG (reference sequence). The covered CDR3 bases are TGTGCCTGGAGTGGTGTAGCGGGGGCCCGGGTAGATACG. It translates to CAWSGVAGARVDT. The CDR3 in its entirety is CAWSGVAGARVDTQYF.

This clone was found many times. The read finishes 3 residues shy of the CDR3 end, and the germline J gene is used to complete it. The chain employs TRBV20-1 and TRBJ2-1; 12 bases align to TRBD2. Germline V gene data show CDR1 as DFQATT and CDR2 as SNEGSKA (reference sequence). The CDR3 is 14 residues long. V shed 3 bases, J shed 7 bases, and the junction held 4 bases outside the gene matches. The sequenced CDR3 bases are TGCAGTGCTAGTCCTAGCGGGGGGGCGAATGAG. It is translated as CSASPSGGANE. In full, the CDR3 is CSASPSGGANEQFF.

There are a few counts of this clone. The read finishes 3 residues shy of the CDR3 end, and the germline J gene is used to complete it. The chain employs TRBV7-8 and TRBJ1-4, with 7 bases aligning to TRBD1. V lost 4 bases to trimming and J lost 2 bases; unmatched junction nucleotides: 13. CDR3 length: 18 residues. Germline V gene lookup returns CDR1 SGHVS and CDR2 FQNEAQ. The CDR3 bases that were read are TGTGCCAGCAGCTCCATTATTACAGGGGCACGGACTAATGAAAAA. Translated: CASSSIITGARTNEK. In full, the CDR3 reads CASSSIITGARTNEKLFF. Full variable domain (missing parts from reference TRBV7-8 and TRBJ1-4): GAGVSQSPRYKVAKRGQDVALRCDPISGHVSLFWYQQALGQGPEFLTYFQNEAQLDKSGLPSDRFFAERPEGSVSTLKIQRTQQEDSAVYLCASSSIITGARTNEKLFFGSGTQLSVL.

Comment on this clone: The read finishes 3 residues shy of the CDR3 end, and the germline J gene is used to complete it. The V and J genes are TRBV30 and TRBJ2-7, with TRBD2 identical over 10 bases. V lost 3 bases, J lost 3 bases, and 20 bases stayed unmatched. The V gene's germline CDR1 is GTSNPN and CDR2 SVGIG (reference sequence). The CDR3 consists of 19 residues. The CDR3 here is CAWRGIVRAGGQKGYEQYF. The covered CDR3 bases are TGTGCCTGGAGGGGGATAGTGAGAGCGGGGGGGCAGAAAGGCTACGAG.

This clone was detected a few times. The CDR3 goes on 3 residues after the read ends, and that part is filled in from the germline J gene. The chain uses TRBV30 and TRBJ1-1; 9 positions match TRBD1. The CDR3 contains 14 residues. Germline loops: CDR1 GTSNPN, CDR2 SVGIG (reference sequence). Unmatched junction bases numbered 10, after V lost 7 bases and J lost 4 bases. CDR3 region: CAFIQGARLTEAFF. The covered CDR3 bases are TGTGCCTTCATACAGGGGGCGCGCCTCACTGAA.

This clone was counted only a few times. Read data end 3 residues before the CDR3 end; the end is taken from the germline J gene. The genes are TRBV30 and TRBJ1-5, with D maybe TRBD1 (6 bases). The germline gives CDR1 GTSNPN, CDR2 SVGIG (reference sequence). The CDR3 consists of 13 residues. Deletions cut 3 bases from V and 3 bases from J, with 9 bases between. The CDR3 loop reads CAWRGGFNQPQHF. The sequenced part of the CDR3 DNA is TGTGCCTGGAGAGGGGGATTCAATCAGCCC.